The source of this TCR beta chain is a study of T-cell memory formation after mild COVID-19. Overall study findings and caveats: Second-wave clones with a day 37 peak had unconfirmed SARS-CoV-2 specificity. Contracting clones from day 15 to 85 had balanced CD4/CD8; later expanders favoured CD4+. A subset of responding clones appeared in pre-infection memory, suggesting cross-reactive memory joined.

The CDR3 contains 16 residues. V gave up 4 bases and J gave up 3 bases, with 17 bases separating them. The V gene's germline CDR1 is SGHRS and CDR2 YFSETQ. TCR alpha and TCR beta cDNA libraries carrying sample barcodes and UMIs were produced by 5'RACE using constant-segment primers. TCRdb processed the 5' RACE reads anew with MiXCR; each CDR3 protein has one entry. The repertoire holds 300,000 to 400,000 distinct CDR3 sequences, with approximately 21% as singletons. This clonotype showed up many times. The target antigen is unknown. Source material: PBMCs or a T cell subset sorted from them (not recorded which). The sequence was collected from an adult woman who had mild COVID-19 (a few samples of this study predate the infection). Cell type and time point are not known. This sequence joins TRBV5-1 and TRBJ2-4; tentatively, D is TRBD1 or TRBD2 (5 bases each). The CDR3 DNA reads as TGCGCCAGCAGCCCCCCGAGGGAAGGGGTCAAAAACATTCAGTACTTC. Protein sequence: CASSPPREGVKNIQYF.